This T cell receptor (beta chain) was found in a study of blood T cell repertoires in COVID-19. On the study more broadly: The United States, Italy and Spain were the sources of the acute and convalescent COVID-19 samples. From T cells, B-cell-depleted T cells, or PBMCs came the material, which was cDNA or gDNA.

Per the original data handling: Cell counts per sample came from amplifying reference gene primers. The table came from immunoSEQ multiplex PCR; TCRdb's copy has only in-frame clones and leaves some out. V and J calls and clone size are given by that table; D and trimming were obtained from the DNA. The repertoire consists of about 220,000 clones, with around 81% occurring once and the leading ten covering over 10%. This clone was observed a few times. V gave up 1 base and J gave up 0 bases, with 21 bases separating them. Germline assignment: CDR1 SEHNR and CDR2 FQNEAQ (reference sequence). This CDR3 region has 19 residues.

The sequenced sample consisted of peripheral blood. This sequence was found in a human donor in a cohort sampled during active COVID-19. The chain employs TRBV7-9 and TRBJ1-2; TRBD1 might be the D (6 bases). The CDR3 DNA is TGTGCCAGCAGCTTAGTGGTGTACGTTGGAACAGGGACTAACTATGGCTACACCTTC. This translates into CASSLVVYVGTGTNYGYTF. Based on the CDR3 plus reference TRBV7-9 and TRBJ1-2, the full variable domain is DTGVSQNPRHKITKRGQNVTFRCDPISEHNRLYWYRQTLGQGPEFLTYFQNEAQLEKSRLLSDRFSAERPKGSFSTLEIQRTEQGDSAMYLCASSLVVYVGTGTNYGYTFGSGTRLTVV.